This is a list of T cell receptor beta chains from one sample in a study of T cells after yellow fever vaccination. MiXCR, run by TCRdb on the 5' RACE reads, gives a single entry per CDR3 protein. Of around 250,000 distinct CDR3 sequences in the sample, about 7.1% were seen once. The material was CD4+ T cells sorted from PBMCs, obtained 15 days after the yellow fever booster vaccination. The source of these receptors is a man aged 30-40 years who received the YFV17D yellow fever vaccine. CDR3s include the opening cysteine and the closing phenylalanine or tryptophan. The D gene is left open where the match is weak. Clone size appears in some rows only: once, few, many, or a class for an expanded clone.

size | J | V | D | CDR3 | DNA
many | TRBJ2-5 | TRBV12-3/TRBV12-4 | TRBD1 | CASSFGTAQETQYF | TGTGCCAGCAGTTTTGGGACAGCACAAGAGACCCAGTACTTC
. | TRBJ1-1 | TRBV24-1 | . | CATSTATMNTEAFF | TGTGCCACCTCTACGGCAACGATGAACACTGAAGCTTTCTTT
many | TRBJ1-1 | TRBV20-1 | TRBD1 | CSARDPGQGGTEAFF | TGCAGTGCTAGAGATCCAGGACAGGGTGGAACTGAAGCTTTCTTT
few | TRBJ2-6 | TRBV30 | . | CAWSSGGSVSGANVLTF | TGTGCCTGGAGCTCCGGGGGCTCTGTTTCTGGGGCCAACGTCCTGACTTTC
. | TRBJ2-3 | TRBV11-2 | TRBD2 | CASSLVSASGRRSTDTQYF | TGTGCCAGCAGCTTAGTCTCGGCTAGCGGGAGGCGGAGCACAGATACGCAGTATTTT
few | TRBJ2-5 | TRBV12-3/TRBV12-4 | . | CASSKTTEETQYF | TGTGCCAGCAGTAAGACTACCGAAGAGACCCAGTACTTC
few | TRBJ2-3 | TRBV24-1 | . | CATGDSPDVDTQYF | TGTGCCACCGGTGACTCGCCCGATGTGGATACGCAGTATTTT
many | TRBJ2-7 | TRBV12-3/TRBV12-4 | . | CASSLSVSPYEQYF | TGTGCCAGCAGTTTAAGCGTATCTCCCTACGAGCAGTACTTC
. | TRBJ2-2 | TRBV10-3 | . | CAFGRQASSGELFF | TGTGCCTTCGGGAGACAGGCTTCGTCCGGGGAGCTGTTTTTT
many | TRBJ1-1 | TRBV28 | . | CASSPTGENTEAFF | TGTGCCAGCAGCCCTACAGGAGAGAACACTGAAGCTTTCTTT